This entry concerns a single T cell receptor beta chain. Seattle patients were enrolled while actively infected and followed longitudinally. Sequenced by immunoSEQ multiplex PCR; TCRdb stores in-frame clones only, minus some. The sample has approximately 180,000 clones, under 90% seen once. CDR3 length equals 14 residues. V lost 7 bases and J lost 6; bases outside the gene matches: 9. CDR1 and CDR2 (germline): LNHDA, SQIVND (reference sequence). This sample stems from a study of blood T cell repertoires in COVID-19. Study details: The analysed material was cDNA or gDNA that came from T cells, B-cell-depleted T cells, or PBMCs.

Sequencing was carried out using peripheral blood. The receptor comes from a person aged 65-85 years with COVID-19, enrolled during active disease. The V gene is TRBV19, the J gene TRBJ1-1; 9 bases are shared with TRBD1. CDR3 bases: TGTGCCAGTAATGGAGGACAGGGGAGAGCTGAAGCTTTCTTT. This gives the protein CASNGGQGRAEAFF.